This passage covers 22 T cell receptor beta chains from one sample sequenced in a study of T cell responses to AZD1222 COVID-19 vaccine. Assay: immunoSEQ multiplex PCR; the TCRdb copy retains only in-frame clones and omits some. Among roughly 70,000 clones listed, roughly 82% were seen once. Source: peripheral blood, taken on day 0 of AZD1222 vaccination. The receptors were gathered from an adult in good health.

The chain links TRBV11-3 to TRBJ2-7; 10 nucleotides line up with TRBD1. There are 15 residues in the CDR3. With V trimmed by 1 base and J by 7 bases, 7 bases remained unmatched. The germline gives CDR1 SGHNT, CDR2 YENEEA. This CDR3 is CASSLGGQGLVEQYF. The CDR3 nucleotides are TGTGCCAGCAGCTTAGGGGGACAGGGGTTGGTTGAGCAGTACTTC.

The chain links TRBV7-8 to TRBJ1-1, with D perhaps TRBD1 (5 bases). This CDR3 spans 15 amino acids. The germline CDR1 and CDR2 sequences are SGHVS and FQNEAQ. Trimming removed 0 bases from V and 4 bases from J, with 12 bases in between. This CDR3 reads CASSLAGEGGTEAFF. Here the CDR3 DNA reads TGTGCCAGCAGCTTAGCGGGGGAGGGCGGCACTGAAGCTTTCTTT.

V is TRBV30 and J is TRBJ2-1; the D is unclear. Trimming left V 8 bases short and J 6 bases short, with 11 bases between. Germline V lookup: CDR1 GTSNPN, CDR2 SVGIG (reference sequence). CDR3 length: 11 residues. CDR3 amino acids: CARRRGNEQFF. The DNA for the CDR3 is TGTGCCCGTCGTCGCGGCAATGAGCAGTTCTTC. The entire variable domain, with the rest obtained from reference TRBV30 and TRBJ2-1, is as follows: SQTIHQWPATLVQPVGSPLSLECTVEGTSNPNLYWYRQAAGRGLQLLFYSVGIGQISSEVPQNLSASRPQDRQFILSSKKLLLSDSGFYLCARRRGNEQFFGPGTRLTVL.

This clone was detected only once. V usage is TRBV11-3 and J usage is TRBJ2-1, with D perhaps matching TRBD1 or TRBD2 (6 bases each). With 7 bases removed from V and 6 bases from J, the gap between germline ends came to 16 bases. The CDR3 is made up of 14 amino acids. Germline V gene lookup returns CDR1 SGHNT and CDR2 YENEEA. CDR3 loop: CASKATGALNEQFF. The CDR3 coding sequence is TGTGCCAGCAAGGCGACGGGGGCGCTCAATGAGCAGTTCTTC.

This clone was seen only a few times. The V and J genes are TRBV5-1 and TRBJ1-1, with D perhaps TRBD1 (5 bases). Germline CDR1 SGHRS, CDR2 YFSETQ. Trimming stripped 7 bases from V and 1 base from J, with 14 bases between. The CDR3 consists of 14 residues. CDR3 bases: TGCGCCAGCGCAAGAGGGGATGGGAACACTGAAGCTTTCTTT. Its translation is CASARGDGNTEAFF.

The gene calls are TRBV24-1 and TRBJ2-7; 8 positions match TRBD2. The CDR3 spans 13 residues. CDR1 and CDR2 from the germline V gene are KGHDR and SFDVKD. The junction had 4 bases not matched to a gene; V was cut back by 6 bases and J by 4 bases. The CDR3 sequence is CATSRASGYEQYF. DNA for the CDR3: TGTGCCACCAGTCGGGCTAGCGGGTACGAGCAGTACTTC.

The chain has TRBV19 and TRBJ1-1, with TRBD1 matching 10 bases. Germline CDR1 reads LNHDA; CDR2 reads SQIVND (reference sequence). The CDR3 has 13 amino acids. The V and J ends lost 9 bases and 8 bases, in that order; junction bases with no gene match: 9. The CDR3: CASVPGQGIEAFF. The CDR3 DNA follows: TGTGCCAGCGTACCGGGACAGGGGATCGAAGCTTTCTTT.

The chain recombines TRBV29-1 with TRBJ2-1; the D is unclear. The CDR3 sequence is 16 residues long. Trimming shortened V by 0 bases and J by 0 bases, and 12 bases separated the two germline ends. Germline V gives CDR1 SQVTM, CDR2 ANQGSEA. CDR3 DNA: TGCAGCGTTGAAGATCATCAACAGAGCTCCTACAATGAGCAGTTCTTC. Translating it yields CSVEDHQQSSYNEQFF.

Turning to this clone: Germline is not matched at one junction end, which may reflect a read error. The genes are TRBV20-1 and TRBJ1-6; D is undetermined. There are 10 residues in the CDR3. Germline CDR1 DFQATT, CDR2 SNEGSKA (reference sequence). CDR3 in amino acids: CSASAERVSF. CDR3 sequence (DNA): TGCAGTGCCAGCGCCGAGCGGGTCTCTTTT.

CDR3 coding DNA: TGTGCCAGCACCGGCAGGGTGGGGGGGGAGCTGTTTTTT. Its translation is CASTGRVGGELFF. V usage is TRBV28 and J usage is TRBJ2-2; D possibly corresponds to TRBD1 (5 bases). CDR3 size: 13 residues. V lost 7 bases to trimming and J lost 8 bases, with 14 bases between them. CDR1 and CDR2 (germline): MDHEN, SYDVKM.

The CDR3 nucleotides are TGTGCCAGCAGTTTATCGGGGAGCAATCAGCCCCAGCATTTT. Protein product: CASSLSGSNQPQHF. This chain joins TRBV27 and TRBJ1-5; D is unresolved. Per germline, CDR1 MNHEY and CDR2 SMNVEV (reference sequence). With 0 bases removed from V and 1 base from J, the gap between germline ends came to 4 bases. CDR3 length: 14 residues.

This chain uses TRBV11-2 with TRBJ2-2; D is possibly TRBD2 (6 bases). The CDR3 is 14 residues long. Germline V gene lookup returns CDR1 SGHAT and CDR2 FQNNGV. V lost 2 bases, J lost 3 bases, and 7 bases lay in between. The CDR3: CASSLWGDTGELFF. The CDR3 nucleotides read TGTGCCAGCAGCTTATGGGGGGACACCGGGGAGCTGTTTTTT.

The rearrangement uses TRBV5-1 and TRBJ1-4, with 7 bases that match TRBD1. Trimming cost V 7 bases and J 5 bases; bases outside gene matches: 8. Germline V CDR1 and CDR2: SGHRS, YFSETQ. The CDR3 length is 14 residues. The CDR3 DNA follows: TGCGCCAGCGCAGACAGGGCTCTCAATGAAAAACTGTTTTTT. Translated, it gives CASADRALNEKLFF. Together with reference TRBV5-1 and TRBJ1-4, the CDR3 gives the full variable domain: KAGVTQTPRYLIKTRGQQVTLSCSPISGHRSVSWYQQTPGQGLQFLFEYFSETQRNKGNFPGRFSGRQFSNSRSEMNVSTLELGDSALYLCASADRALNEKLFFGSGTQLSVL.

The count of this clone is one. The gene calls are TRBV6-2 or TRBV6-3 and TRBJ2-1, with no clear D. V was pared by 6 bases and J by 2 bases, with 11 bases between. The CDR3 length is 14 residues. Germline V gene sequence: CDR1 MNHEY, CDR2 SVGEGT. The CDR3 nucleotides are TGTGCCAGCAGCCCGGGTATCCCCTACAATGAGCAGTTCTTC. Its protein product is CASSPGIPYNEQFF.

This clone was found once. The rearrangement uses TRBV9 and TRBJ2-7; 7 bases match TRBD1. Germline-derived CDR1 and CDR2 are SGDLS and YYNGEE. V dropped 7 bases and J dropped 2; count of bases not matched to a gene: 12. The CDR3 extends over 15 amino acids. CDR3 in DNA: TGTGCCAGCCAAATCGACGGGACAGAGCCCTACGAGCAGTACTTC. Translated, it gives CASQIDGTEPYEQYF.

This CDR3 is CASSTGSSSYNEQFF. CDR3 sequence (DNA): TGTGCCAGCAGTACCGGGTCCAGCTCCTACAATGAGCAGTTCTTC. This rearrangement joins TRBV14 to TRBJ2-1; D not resolved. The CDR3 covers 15 residues. The V end was cut by 6 bases, the J end by 0 bases, with 12 bases between. Germline V gene lookup returns CDR1 SGHDN and CDR2 FVKESK.

The rearrangement joins TRBV12-3 or TRBV12-4 to TRBJ1-2, with D unresolved. V lost 3 bases to trimming and J lost 8 bases, with 7 bases between them. CDR3 length: 11 amino acids. The CDR3 DNA reads TGTGCCAGCAGTTTCGCCCGGGGCTACACCTTC. Its translation: CASSFARGYTF.

This chain links TRBV29-1 with TRBJ2-7; 8 bases are a match to TRBD1. The CDR3 spans 13 residues. CDR1 SQVTM and CDR2 ANQGSEA come from the germline V gene. The V gene end was trimmed by 5 bases and the J gene end by 0 bases; junction bases not matched to a gene: 3. The CDR3 sequence: CSVRDRSSYEQYF. CDR3 DNA: TGCAGCGTTAGGGACAGGAGCTCCTACGAGCAGTACTTC.

The chain recombines TRBV14 with TRBJ1-2; tentatively, D is TRBD1 (6 bases). Between the trimmed V and J ends, which lost 4 bases and 7 bases, there was a span of 16 bases. The CDR3 totals 14 residues. The germline CDR1 and CDR2 sequences are SGHDN and FVKESK. In DNA form, the CDR3 reads TGTGCCAGCAGCCCCCAGGGGACAATCTCTGGCTACACCTTC. Its protein product is CASSPQGTISGYTF.

The CDR3 region has the DNA TGCGCCAGCAGCTCCTCCCCGGGACAGTTTAATTCACCCCTCCACTTT. This codes for CASSSSPGQFNSPLHF. The rearrangement uses TRBV5-1 and TRBJ1-6, with 7 bases that match TRBD1. Germline V gene lookup returns CDR1 SGHRS and CDR2 YFSETQ. Unmatched junction bases numbered 9, after V lost 3 bases and J lost 6 bases. This CDR3 has 16 residues.

This clone was seen just once. The gene calls are TRBV3-1 (or the pseudogene TRBV3-2) and TRBJ1-6; no clear D. Trimming stripped 1 base from V and 8 bases from J, with 6 bases between. The CDR3 has 13 amino acids. In germline, CDR1 is LGHDT, CDR2 YNNKEL (reference sequence). CDR3 residues: CASSQGRDSPLHF. The CDR3 DNA reads TGTGCCAGCAGCCAAGGGAGAGATTCACCCCTCCACTTT.

The genes are TRBV30 and TRBJ1-1; weak D call: TRBD1 (5 bases). This CDR3 region has 13 residues. V dropped 1 base and J dropped 5 bases, with 11 bases sitting between them. Looked up from germline, CDR1 is GTSNPN and CDR2 is SVGIG (reference sequence). CDR3 nucleotides: TGTGCCTGGAGTGGGGGCCGGGTGACTGAAGCTTTCTTT. As protein: CAWSGGRVTEAFF.